This TCR beta chain was captured in a study of Graves' ophthalmopathy and Graves' hyperthyroidism (dated by TCRdb to between 2017 and 2018). For the study in its entirety: Peripheral blood was collected at initial diagnosis, before any treatment. The 100 or so discovery patients were randomly split 7:3 into training and test sets. Following sample collection, hyperthyroidism patients were given methimazole at a starting dose of 30 mg daily, and ophthalmopathy patients were given high-dose intravenous methylprednisolone. In total, over 130 blood samples were TCR-sequenced: 43 ophthalmopathy, 75 hyperthyroidism and approximately 17 hyperthyroidism-to-ophthalmopathy patients. In roughly six hyperthyroidism patients, the T-cell repertoires found in thyroid tissue were compared with those found in blood. TCR beta repertoire signatures were used to distinguish Graves' ophthalmopathy from Graves' hyperthyroidism and to predict progression to ophthalmopathy. For independent validation, a separate cohort was made up of 18 to 20 hyperthyroidism patients plus 17 patients who later progressed from hyperthyroidism to ophthalmopathy. A discovery set of about a hundred patients (under 45 ophthalmopathy, some 58 stable hyperthyroidism) was enrolled to explore V-J signatures distinguishing ophthalmopathy from hyperthyroidism. General conclusions and limits of the study: The 13-signature model separated ophthalmopathy from stable hyperthyroidism with roughly 90% sensitivity and about 84% specificity in cross-validation, and 80%/75% in the test set. In validation, the model predicted ophthalmopathy progression with roughly 68% sensitivity and approximately 72% specificity; roughly 12 predicted patients were CT-confirmed with GO in a median of approximately 6.2 months. No statistical method was used to set the sample size in advance, and the investigators knew which group each participant was assigned to. Among expanded thyroid clonotypes with frequency above 0.001, most also showed up in blood, which suggests that blood repertoires may reflect the thyroid immune response.

V gives up 0 bases and J gives up 4 bases, and the segment between their germline ends measures 13 bases. Looking up the germline V gene yields CDR1 SGHAT and CDR2 FQNNGV. The CDR3 numbers 15 residues from cysteine through phenylalanine. CDR3 DNA is the only sequence kept; it has 45 bases, read in frame from the first base. For repertoire sequencing, TCR beta CDR3 regions were amplified from RNA transcripts. HTBI primers and the Qiagen OneStep RT-PCR kit were used in a first-round RT-PCR, which was followed by a second-round multiplex PCR, size selection and purification. Sequencing of the libraries was carried out on an Illumina HiSeq2000 in paired-end mode with 100 bp reads. The original pipeline was this. SOAPnuke was used to process the reads, throwing out any read that had adapters, had uncalled bases, had a mean Phred below 15, or lacked an exact constant-primer or identifier match. COPE v1.2.5 was used to merge the high-quality paired reads. Clonotypes were defined as unique nucleotide sequences and were aligned to IMGT TRB V, D and J references using MiTCR v1.1. Only V-J combinations with frequency above 0.0001 were analysed, covering approximately 99% of repertoires. A TCR clonal expansion and chaos score per V-J combination was defined as the ratio of F50 clonal expansion to chaos observed in the TCRdist matrix. Welch's t-statistics and random forest were used to narrow the features down to more than 10 V-J combinations, which were then fed into a naive Bayes classifier. The Morisita-Horn index was used to measure how similar the thyroid and blood repertoires were. In TCRdb, the public reads were trimmed at Q25 with fastp and aligned with MiXCR, with productive beta chains retained. When rows share a CDR3 protein, they turn into one entry using the most common DNA and genes. The V and J calls reflect TCRdb's pipeline rather than the authors' work. For this sample the table gives 350,000 to 450,000 distinct CDR3 sequences, of which about 16% were detected only once. The ten largest account for approximately 1.4% of the sample.

Patients with ophthalmopathy had moderately to severely active disease, with a Clinical Activity Score of 3 or more, a NOSPECS grade of 4 or more, and a disease duration of less than 3 months. Patients with other autoimmune diseases, uncontrolled infections, pregnancy or lactation were excluded. Diagnosis relied on clinical symptoms, serum thyroxine, TRAb, thyroid ultrasound and orbital computed tomography. Ficoll-Paque density gradient centrifugation was used to isolate PBMCs from around 10 ml of fresh peripheral blood. Total RNA was extracted with Trizol reagent and quality-checked on an Agilent 2100 Bioanalyzer. In its sample, this clonotype was seen once. Which antigen it targets is not known. Base quality data are lacking; no much larger clone is found one base away. One read provides weak support.

The chain employs TRBV11-2 and TRBJ2-7, with the D call tentatively TRBD1 or TRBD2, each fitting 5 bases. This sequence was found in a woman younger than 35 with Graves' ophthalmopathy. Donor details come from another sample of the same person, matched by shared clones. The material sequenced was peripheral blood. The CDR3 loop reads CASSLDGGWGYEQYF. The DNA reads as follows: TGTGCCAGCAGCTTAGATGGTGGGTGGGGGTACGAGCAGTACTTC.